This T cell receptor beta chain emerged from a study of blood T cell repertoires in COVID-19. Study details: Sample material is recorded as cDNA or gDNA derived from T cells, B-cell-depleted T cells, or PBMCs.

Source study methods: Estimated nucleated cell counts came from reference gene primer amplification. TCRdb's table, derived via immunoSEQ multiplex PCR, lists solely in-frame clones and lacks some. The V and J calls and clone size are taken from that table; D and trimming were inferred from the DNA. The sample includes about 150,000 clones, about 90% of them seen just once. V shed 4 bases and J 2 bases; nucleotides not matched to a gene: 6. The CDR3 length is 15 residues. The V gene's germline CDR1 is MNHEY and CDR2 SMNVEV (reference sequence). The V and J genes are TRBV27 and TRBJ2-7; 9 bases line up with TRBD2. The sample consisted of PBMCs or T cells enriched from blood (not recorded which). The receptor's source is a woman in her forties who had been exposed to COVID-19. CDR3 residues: CASSWGGRATYEQYF. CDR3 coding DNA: TGTGCCAGCAGTTGGGGCGGGAGGGCAACCTACGAGCAGTACTTC.